Below, one T cell receptor beta chain is given with its context. Antigen unknown. This sample stems from a study of T cell responses to AZD1222 COVID-19 vaccine. Study-wide results and limits: The study found vaccine-associated CD4 TCRs spanning spike, dominant at 160-218 and 743-854. It was only a handful of AZD1222 recipients who were seropositive at baseline. A reported finding is that nearly half of spike-specific TCRs target unmutated variant regions. Repertoires were obtained solely post-peak T cell response.

Clones were sequenced by immunoSEQ multiplex PCR, and TCRdb holds only the in-frame ones, with some missing. The sample lists under 200,000 clones, more than 75% seen once, with about 24% in the top ten. V dropped 5 bases and J dropped 1 base, with 17 bases sitting between them. CDR3 length equals 16 residues. Germline CDR1 and CDR2: MDHEN and SYDVKM. V and J are TRBV28 and TRBJ1-1, with D possibly being TRBD1 (5 bases). This TCR was recovered from an adult who received the AZD1222 COVID-19 vaccine. The sample in question was peripheral blood, obtained 28 days after the second AZD1222 dose. CDR3 bases: TGTGCCAGCAGTCTCCCGGGGAGGGGAAAGAACACTGAAGCTTTCTTT. Protein product: CASSLPGRGKNTEAFF.